The subject of this entry is one T cell receptor beta chain. The antigen it recognizes is unknown. No much larger clone exists at a distance of one base, and base qualities are not known. This record belongs to a study of T cells in Graves' hyperthyroidism and ophthalmopathy (dated by TCRdb to between 2018 and 2021). Study-wide context: Peripheral blood samples were taken at initial diagnosis, before any treatment was given. To identify distinguishing TCR V-J signatures, a discovery cohort of 90 to 100 patients was used, comprising some 45 with Graves' ophthalmopathy and around 60 with stable Graves' hyperthyroidism. An independent validation cohort of fewer than 20 hyperthyroidism patients and roughly 16 patients who later progressed to ophthalmopathy tested prospective prediction of ophthalmopathy. The 75 to 100 discovery patients were divided at random into training and test sets in a 7:3 ratio. In addition, the study compared T-cell repertoires in thyroid tissue and in blood from roughly 6 Graves' hyperthyroidism patients. Following sampling, methimazole starting at 30 mg daily was given to hyperthyroidism patients, and high-dose intravenous methylprednisolone was given to ophthalmopathy patients. The paper describes TCR Vbeta CDR3 sequencing of 140 or so peripheral blood samples, made up of approximately 40 ophthalmopathy patients, approximately 76 hyperthyroidism patients and 17 progressor patients. Results the study describes overall, beyond this receptor: A model built on a 13 V-J signature distinguished ophthalmopathy from stable hyperthyroidism, reaching around 87% sensitivity and about 81% specificity in cross-validation and 80%/75% in testing. Sample size was not statistically predetermined, and investigators were not blinded to group allocation. Most expanded thyroid clonotypes (frequency above 0.001) were also found in blood, which suggests that blood repertoires may mirror thyroid immune responses. During validation, the model predicted progression to ophthalmopathy a median of approximately 7 months ahead of onset, with 70.59% sensitivity and about 72% specificity.

Moderately to severely active disease, a Clinical Activity Score of at least 3, a NOSPECS grade of at least 4, and a duration under 3 months were present in ophthalmopathy patients. Any patient with an uncontrolled infection, another autoimmune disease, pregnancy or lactation was excluded. Diagnoses were based on clinical symptoms, serum thyroxine and TRAb, thyroid ultrasound and orbital computed tomography. PBMCs were isolated from more than 8 ml of fresh peripheral blood by Ficoll-Paque density gradient centrifugation. Total RNA was extracted with Trizol reagent, and quality was checked on an Agilent 2100 Bioanalyzer. V is pruned by 6 bases and J by 4 bases, leaving 6 bases of the junction without a gene match. From the germline V gene (reference sequence), CDR1 is LNHDA and CDR2 is SQIVND. The CDR3 spans 16 residues, from the cysteine through the phenylalanine. Of the read, only the CDR3 DNA is kept; its 48 bases are in frame from base 1.

Amplification of TCR beta CDR3 regions was carried out from RNA transcripts. The first round of RT-PCR for the TCR CDR3 was performed with the HTBI primer set and the Qiagen OneStep RT-PCR kit. Libraries were constructed in a second round of multiplex PCR, after which size selection and purification were performed. Libraries were sequenced paired-end with 100 bp reads on an Illumina HiSeq2000. Per the authors' processing: SOAPnuke was used to process the raw data, throwing out any read that contained adapters or uncalled bases, had a mean Phred below 15, or lacked an exact constant-primer or identifier match. COPE v1.2.5 was used to merge the high-quality paired reads, and each unique nucleotide sequence was defined as a clonotype. MiTCR v1.1 was used to align the clonotypes against IMGT TRBV, TRBD and TRBJ reference segments. The analysis was restricted to V-J combinations with a frequency above 0.0001, which together covered about 99% of the repertoires. A TCS score was defined as the ratio of F50 (clonal expansion) to E x V (chaos), with BLOSUM62-based TCRdist applied between CDR3 peptides within each V-J. Welch's t-statistics and random forest reduced fewer than 600 V-J features to roughly 13, which were used in a naive Bayes classifier (R e1071). TCRdb trimmed public reads at Q25 via fastp, called clones via MiXCR and kept in-frame beta chains. Identical CDR3 protein sequences are pooled into one entry, listed with their most common genes and DNA. These V and J calls originate from TCRdb's pipeline instead of the authors' own analysis. Present in this sample are more than 350,000 distinct CDR3 sequences, approximately 16% of which were seen just once. About 20% of the sample lies in the top ten.

Specimen: blood. The sequence came from a woman aged 55-69 years with Graves' ophthalmopathy. The chain joins TRBV19 to TRBJ2-3, and 14 junctional nucleotides match TRBD2. Here the CDR3 is given as CASRGLAGGSSDTQYF. At the DNA level, the sequence is TGTGCCAGTAGAGGACTAGCGGGAGGAAGTTCAGATACGCAGTATTTT.